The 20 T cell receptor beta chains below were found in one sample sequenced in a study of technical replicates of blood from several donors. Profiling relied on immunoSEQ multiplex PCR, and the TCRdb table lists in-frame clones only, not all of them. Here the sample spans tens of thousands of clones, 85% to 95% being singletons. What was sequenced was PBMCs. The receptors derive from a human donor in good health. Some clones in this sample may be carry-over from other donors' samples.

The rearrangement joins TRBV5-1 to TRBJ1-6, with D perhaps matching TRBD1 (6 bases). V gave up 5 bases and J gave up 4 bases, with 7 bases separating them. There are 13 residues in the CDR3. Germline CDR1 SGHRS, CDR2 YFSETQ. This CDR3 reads CASRQGYNSPLHF. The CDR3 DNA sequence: TGCGCCAGCAGACAGGGTTATAATTCACCCCTCCACTTT.

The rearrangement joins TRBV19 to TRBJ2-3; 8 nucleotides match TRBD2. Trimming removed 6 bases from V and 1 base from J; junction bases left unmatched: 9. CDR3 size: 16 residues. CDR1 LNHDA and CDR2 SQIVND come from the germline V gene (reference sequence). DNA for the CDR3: TGTGCCAGTAGCTCGGGTTACGGGGGGGGCACAGATACGCAGTATTTT. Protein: CASSSGYGGGTDTQYF.

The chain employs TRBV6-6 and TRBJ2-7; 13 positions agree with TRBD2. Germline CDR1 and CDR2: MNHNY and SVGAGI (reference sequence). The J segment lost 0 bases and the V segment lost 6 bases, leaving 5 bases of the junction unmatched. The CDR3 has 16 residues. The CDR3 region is CASRRTSGSPSYEQYF. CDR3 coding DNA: TGTGCCAGCAGAAGGACTAGCGGGAGCCCCTCCTACGAGCAGTACTTC.

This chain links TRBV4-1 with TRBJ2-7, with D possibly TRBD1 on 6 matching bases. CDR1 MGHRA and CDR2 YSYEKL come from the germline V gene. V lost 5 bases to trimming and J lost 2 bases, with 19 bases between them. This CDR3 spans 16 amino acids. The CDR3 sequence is CASSEGDVAAPYEQYF. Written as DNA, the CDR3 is TGCGCCAGCAGCGAGGGGGATGTGGCGGCCCCCTACGAGCAGTACTTC.

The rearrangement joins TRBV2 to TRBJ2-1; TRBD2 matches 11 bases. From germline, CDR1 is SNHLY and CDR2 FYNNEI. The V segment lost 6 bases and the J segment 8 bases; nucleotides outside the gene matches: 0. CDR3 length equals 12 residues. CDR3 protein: CASRLAGDEQFF. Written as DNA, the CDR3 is TGTGCCAGCAGACTAGCGGGAGATGAGCAGTTCTTC. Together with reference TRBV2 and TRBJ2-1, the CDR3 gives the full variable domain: EPEVTQTPSHQVTQMGQEVILRCVPISNHLYFYWYRQILGQKVEFLVSFYNNEISEKSEIFDDQFSVERPDGSNFTLKIRSTKLEDSAMYFCASRLAGDEQFFGPGTRLTVL.

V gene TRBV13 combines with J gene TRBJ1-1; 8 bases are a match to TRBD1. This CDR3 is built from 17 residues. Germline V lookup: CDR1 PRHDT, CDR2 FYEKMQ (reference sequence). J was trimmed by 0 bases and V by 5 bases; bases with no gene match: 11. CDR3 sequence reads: CASSAITGGTMNTEAFF. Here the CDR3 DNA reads TGTGCCAGCAGCGCAATTACAGGGGGGACGATGAACACTGAAGCTTTCTTT.

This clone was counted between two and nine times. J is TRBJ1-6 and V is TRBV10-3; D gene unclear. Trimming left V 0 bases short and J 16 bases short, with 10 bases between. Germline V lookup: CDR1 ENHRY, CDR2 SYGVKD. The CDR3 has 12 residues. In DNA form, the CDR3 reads TGTGCCATCAGTGAGTCTGTGGGGAGACTCCACTTT. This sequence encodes CAISESVGRLHF.

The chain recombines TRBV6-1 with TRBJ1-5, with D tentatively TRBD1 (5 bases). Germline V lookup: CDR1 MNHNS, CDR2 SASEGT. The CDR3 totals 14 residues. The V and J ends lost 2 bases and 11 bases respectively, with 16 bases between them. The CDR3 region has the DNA TGTGCCAGCAGTGAATCCCCAGGGTTCTTGTCCCAGCATTTT. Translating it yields CASSESPGFLSQHF.

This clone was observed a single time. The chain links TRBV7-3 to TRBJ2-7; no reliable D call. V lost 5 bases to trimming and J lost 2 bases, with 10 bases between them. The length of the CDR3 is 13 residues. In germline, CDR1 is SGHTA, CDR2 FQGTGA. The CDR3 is CASSPGRTYEQYF. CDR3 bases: TGTGCCAGCAGCCCCGGCAGGACCTACGAGCAGTACTTC.

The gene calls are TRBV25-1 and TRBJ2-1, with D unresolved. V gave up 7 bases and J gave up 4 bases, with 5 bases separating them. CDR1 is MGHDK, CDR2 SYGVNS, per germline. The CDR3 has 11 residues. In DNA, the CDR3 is TGTGCCAGCACCTCTTACAATGAGCAGTTCTTC. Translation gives CASTSYNEQFF.

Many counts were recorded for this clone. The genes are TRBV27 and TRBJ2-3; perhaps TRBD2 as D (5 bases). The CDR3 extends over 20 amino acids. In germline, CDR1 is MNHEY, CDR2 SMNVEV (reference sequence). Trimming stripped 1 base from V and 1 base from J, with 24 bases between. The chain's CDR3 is CASSLWVAGQNSWGTDTQYF. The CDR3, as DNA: TGTGCCAGCAGTTTATGGGTGGCGGGTCAGAATAGCTGGGGCACAGATACGCAGTATTTT.

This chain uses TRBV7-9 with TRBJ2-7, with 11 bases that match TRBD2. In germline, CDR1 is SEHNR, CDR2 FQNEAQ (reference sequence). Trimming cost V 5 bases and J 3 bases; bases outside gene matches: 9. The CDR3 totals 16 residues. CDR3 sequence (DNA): TGTGCCAGCAGCCCCCAATCTAGCGGGGGGTACTACGAGCAGTACTTC. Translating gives CASSPQSSGGYYEQYF.

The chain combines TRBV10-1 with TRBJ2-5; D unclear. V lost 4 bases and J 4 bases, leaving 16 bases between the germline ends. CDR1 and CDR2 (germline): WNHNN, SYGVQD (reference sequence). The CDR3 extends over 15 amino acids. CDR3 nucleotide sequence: TGCGCCAGCAGTGCGGGTATTCGTGTCGGAGAGACCCAGTACTTC. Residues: CASSAGIRVGETQYF.

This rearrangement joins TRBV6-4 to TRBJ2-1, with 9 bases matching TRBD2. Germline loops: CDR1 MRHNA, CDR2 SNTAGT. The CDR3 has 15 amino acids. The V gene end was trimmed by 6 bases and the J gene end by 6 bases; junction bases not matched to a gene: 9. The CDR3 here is CASSPTGTSRNEQFF. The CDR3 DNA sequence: TGTGCCAGCAGCCCGACCGGGACTAGCCGCAATGAGCAGTTCTTC.

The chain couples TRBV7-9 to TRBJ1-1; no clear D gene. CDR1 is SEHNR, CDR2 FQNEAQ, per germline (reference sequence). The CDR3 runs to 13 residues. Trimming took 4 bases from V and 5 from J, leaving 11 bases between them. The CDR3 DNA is TGTGCCAGCAGCTATCCCGCCGGGACTGAAGCTTTCTTT. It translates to CASSYPAGTEAFF.

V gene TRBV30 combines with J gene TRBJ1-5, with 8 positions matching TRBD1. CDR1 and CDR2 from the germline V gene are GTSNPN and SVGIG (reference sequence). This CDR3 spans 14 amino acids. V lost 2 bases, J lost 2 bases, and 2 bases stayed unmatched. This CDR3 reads CAWSSGQGNQPQHF. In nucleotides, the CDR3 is TGTGCCTGGAGTTCGGGACAGGGCAATCAGCCCCAGCATTTT.

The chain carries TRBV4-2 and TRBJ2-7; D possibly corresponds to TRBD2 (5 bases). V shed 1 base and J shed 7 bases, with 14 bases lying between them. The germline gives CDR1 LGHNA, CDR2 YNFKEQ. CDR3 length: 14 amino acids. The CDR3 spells CASSQGLTSGEQYF. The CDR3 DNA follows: TGTGCCAGCAGCCAAGGATTAACGTCGGGGGAGCAGTACTTC.

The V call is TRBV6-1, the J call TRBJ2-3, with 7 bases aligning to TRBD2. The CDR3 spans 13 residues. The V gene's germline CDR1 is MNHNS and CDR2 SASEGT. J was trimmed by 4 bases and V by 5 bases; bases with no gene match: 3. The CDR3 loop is CASSSSGSDTQYF. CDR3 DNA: TGTGCCAGCAGTTCTAGCGGTTCAGATACGCAGTATTTT.

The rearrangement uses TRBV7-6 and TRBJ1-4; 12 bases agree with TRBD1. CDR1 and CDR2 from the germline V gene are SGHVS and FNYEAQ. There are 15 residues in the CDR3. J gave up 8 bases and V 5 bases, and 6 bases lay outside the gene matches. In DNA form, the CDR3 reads TGTGCCAGCAGCCAGGGACAGGGGGCTCAGGAAAAACTGTTTTTT. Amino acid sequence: CASSQGQGAQEKLFF.

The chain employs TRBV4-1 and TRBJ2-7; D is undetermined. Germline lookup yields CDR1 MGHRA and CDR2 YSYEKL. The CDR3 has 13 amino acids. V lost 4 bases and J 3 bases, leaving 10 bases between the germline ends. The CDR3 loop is CASSPYVNYEQYF. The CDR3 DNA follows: TGCGCCAGCAGCCCGTATGTAAACTACGAGCAGTACTTC.